This TCR beta chain came from a study of blood T cell repertoires in COVID-19. Whole-study context: Sites across the United States, Italy and Spain contributed samples from acute and convalescent COVID-19. Sources were T cells, B-cell-depleted T cells, or PBMCs; the material itself was cDNA or gDNA.

In the study's own analysis: Scientists estimated how many nucleated cells there were by amplifying reference gene primers. TCRdb's table, derived via immunoSEQ multiplex PCR, lists solely in-frame clones and lacks some. The DNA gave D and trimming, while V, J and clone size come from that table. The sample records over 130,000 clones, roughly 84% being singletons. The CDR3 totals 14 residues. Germline loops: CDR1 SGHVS, CDR2 FQNEAQ. V lost 5 bases, J lost 3 bases, and 10 bases lay in between. Sequencing was carried out using peripheral blood. This clonotype was obtained from a man between 65 and 79 years old with acute or convalescent COVID-19. This sequence joins TRBV7-8 and TRBJ1-4, with a weak D call TRBD1 (6 bases). CDR3 sequence reads: CASSRGNSNEKLFF. CDR3 in DNA: TGTGCCAGCAGCAGGGGGAATTCTAATGAAAAACTGTTTTTT.